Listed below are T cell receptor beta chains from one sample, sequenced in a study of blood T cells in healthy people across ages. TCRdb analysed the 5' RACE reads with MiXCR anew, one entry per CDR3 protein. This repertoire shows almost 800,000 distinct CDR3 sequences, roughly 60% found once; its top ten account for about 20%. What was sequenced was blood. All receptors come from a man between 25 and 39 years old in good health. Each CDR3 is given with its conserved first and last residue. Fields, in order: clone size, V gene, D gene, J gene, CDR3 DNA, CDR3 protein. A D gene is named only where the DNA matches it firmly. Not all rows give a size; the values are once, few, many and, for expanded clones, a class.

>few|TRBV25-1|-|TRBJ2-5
TGTGCCACCTCAAGGAGTAACATAGCCTCTAGGGGAGAGACCCAGTACTTC
CATSRSNIASRGETQYF
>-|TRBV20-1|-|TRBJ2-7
TGCAGTGCTAGGGACGCTCCTGGTGGGGGTTACGAGCAGTACTTC
CSARDAPGGGYEQYF
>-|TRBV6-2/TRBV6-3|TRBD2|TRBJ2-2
TGTGCCAGCAGTTACACTAGCGGGGGGGCCGGGGAGCTGTTTTTT
CASSYTSGGAGELFF
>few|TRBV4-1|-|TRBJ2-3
TGCGCCAGCAGCCAAGATCCATGGTCAGATACGCAGTATTTT
CASSQDPWSDTQYF
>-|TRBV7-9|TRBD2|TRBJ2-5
TGTGCCAGCAGCCAACGGACTAGCGGGGGGGTGCTCCAAGAGACCCAGTACTTC
CASSQRTSGGVLQETQYF
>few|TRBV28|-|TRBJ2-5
TGTGCCAGCAGTTTAATACAGGGAAGGGAGACCCAGTACTTC
CASSLIQGRETQYF
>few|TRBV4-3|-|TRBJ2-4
TGCGCCAGCAGCCACTCGTGGGGGGAAGGTTACTTTCAGTACTTC
CASSHSWGEGYFQYF
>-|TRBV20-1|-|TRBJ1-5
TGCAGTGCTAGTCCAGGGGTGCTTCAGCCCCAGCATTTT
CSASPGVLQPQHF
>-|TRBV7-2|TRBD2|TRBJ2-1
TGTGCCAGCAGCCTCGGGACTAGCGGGATGGTGAATGAGCAGTTCTTC
CASSLGTSGMVNEQFF
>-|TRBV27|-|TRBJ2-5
TGTGCCAGCGGTCCCACCGGGACCGGCGAGACCCAGTACTTC
CASGPTGTGETQYF
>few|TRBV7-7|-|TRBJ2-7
TGTGCCAGCAGCTTGTCCGGGGGCGACGAGCAGTACTTC
CASSLSGGDEQYF
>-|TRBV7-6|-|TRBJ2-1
TGTGCCAGCAGCCGTCGAACAGGCAATGAGCAGTTCTTC
CASSRRTGNEQFF
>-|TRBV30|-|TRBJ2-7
TGTGCCTGGACAGGACCATCCCGATCCTACGAGCAGTACTTC
CAWTGPSRSYEQYF
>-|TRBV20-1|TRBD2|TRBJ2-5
TGCAGTGCTAGGACGGGACTAGCGGAAGAGACCCAGTACTTC
CSARTGLAEETQYF
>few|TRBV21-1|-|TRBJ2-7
TGTGCCAGCAGCAAAACGCGCTCTACCGGGAGGGGACGTTACGAGCAGTACTTC
CASSKTRSTGRGRYEQYF
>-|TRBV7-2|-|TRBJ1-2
TGTGCCAGCAGCCCAGACGGATTTAACTATGGCTACACCTTC
CASSPDGFNYGYTF
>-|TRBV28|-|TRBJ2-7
TGTGCCAGCAGTTTGGGGGCCCTCTCCCCCTACGAGCAGTACTTC
CASSLGALSPYEQYF
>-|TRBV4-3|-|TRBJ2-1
TGCGCCAGCAGCCACGGACAAAGCCTGGGCGATGAGCAGTTCTTC
CASSHGQSLGDEQFF
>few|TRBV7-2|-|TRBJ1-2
TGTGCCAGCAGCCTAGGGGTTTATGGCTACACCTTC
CASSLGVYGYTF
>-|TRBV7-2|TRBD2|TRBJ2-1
TGTGCCAGCACCCCGGGACTAGGGGGTTCCTACGAGCAGTTCTTC
CASTPGLGGSYEQFF
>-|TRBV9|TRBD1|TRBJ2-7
TGTGCCAGCAGCGTGGGGACAGAGAACTACGAGCGGTACTTC
CASSVGTENYERYF
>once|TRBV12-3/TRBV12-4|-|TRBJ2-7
TGTGCCAGCAGTTTAGAGGGAATTTCTTTTTACGAGCAGTACTTC
CASSLEGISFYEQYF
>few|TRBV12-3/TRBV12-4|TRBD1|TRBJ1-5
TGTGCCAGCAGACCAGCGGGACAGGACAGTTTTAATCAGCCCCAGCATTTT
CASRPAGQDSFNQPQHF
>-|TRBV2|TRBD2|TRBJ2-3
TGTGCCAGCAGAGAGGGACTAGCGGGAGGACCTACGCAGTATTTT
CASREGLAGGPTQYF
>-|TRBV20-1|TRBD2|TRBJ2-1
TGCAGTGCTAGTAGGGCGGGAGGGATAAACAATGAGCAGTTCTTC
CSASRAGGINNEQFF
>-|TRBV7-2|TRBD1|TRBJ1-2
TGTGCCAGCAGCGTGATATCAGGGGGGGATGGCTACACCTTC
CASSVISGGDGYTF
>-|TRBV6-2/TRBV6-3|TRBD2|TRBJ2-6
TGTGCCAGCAGTTATAGTAGGACTAGTGATTTCTCTGGGGCCAACGTCCTGACTTTC
CASSYSRTSDFSGANVLTF
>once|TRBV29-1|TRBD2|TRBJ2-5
TGCAGCGTAAGAGTAACTAGCGGGAGGGTTGAGACCCAGTACTTC
CSVRVTSGRVETQYF
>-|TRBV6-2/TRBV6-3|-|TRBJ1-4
TGTGCCAGCAGTCCATCGGTTGAAAAACTGTTTTTT
CASSPSVEKLFF
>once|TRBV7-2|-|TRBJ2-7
TGTGCCAGCAGCTTAGTAGTAGGAGGAGGGGCCGAGCAGTACTTC
CASSLVVGGGAEQYF
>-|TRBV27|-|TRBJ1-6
TGTGCCAGCAGTCTCGGGACAAGGGACGAGGGTGCTTCACCCCTCCACTTT
CASSLGTRDEGASPLHF
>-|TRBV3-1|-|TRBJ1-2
TGTGCCAGCAGCCTTACAGGATCTTATGGCTACACCTTC
CASSLTGSYGYTF
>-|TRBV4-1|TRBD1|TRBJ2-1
TGCGCCAGCAGCCAGCCAGGGGGTCGCTACAATGAGCAGTTCTTC
CASSQPGGRYNEQFF
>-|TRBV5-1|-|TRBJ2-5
TGCGCCAGCACCCCTGGATGGCACCAAGAGACCCAGTACTTC
CASTPGWHQETQYF
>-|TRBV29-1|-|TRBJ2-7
TGCAGCGTTGATGTAGGCTTAGGCGAGCAGTACTTC
CSVDVGLGEQYF
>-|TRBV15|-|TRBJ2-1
TGTGCCACCAGCAGACTGTACAATGAGCAGTTCTTC
CATSRLYNEQFF
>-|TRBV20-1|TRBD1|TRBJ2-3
TGCAGTGCTAGAGGCACAGGGGGCCGGTTCGCAGATACGCAGTATTTT
CSARGTGGRFADTQYF
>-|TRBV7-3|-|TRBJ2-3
TGTGCCAGCAGCTCGCAAGGGGCACAGGGTACAGATACGCAGTATTTT
CASSSQGAQGTDTQYF
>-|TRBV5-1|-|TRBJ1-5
TGCGCCAGCAGCTTGTCAGCAGAGGGGCAGCCCCAGCATTTT
CASSLSAEGQPQHF
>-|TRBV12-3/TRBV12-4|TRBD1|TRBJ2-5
TGTGCCAGCAGAACGACAGGGAAGGAGACCCAGTACTTC
CASRTTGKETQYF
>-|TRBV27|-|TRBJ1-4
TGTGCCAGCAGTCACGGTGGGGCTAATGAAAAACTGTTTTTT
CASSHGGANEKLFF
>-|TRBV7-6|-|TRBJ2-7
TGTGCCAGCAGCCCTGGGTTCGGGGGCGGCTCCTACGAGCAGTACTTC
CASSPGFGGGSYEQYF
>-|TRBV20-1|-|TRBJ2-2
TGCAGTGCTAGAGGCAGATATGAGGCCGGGGAGCTGTTTTTT
CSARGRYEAGELFF
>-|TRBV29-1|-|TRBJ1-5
TGCAGCGCCAGCGGGACTCCCGGGCAGCCCCAGCATTTT
CSASGTPGQPQHF
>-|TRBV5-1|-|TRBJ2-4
TGCGCCAGCAATGACTACTCGGGGGACATTCAGTACTTC
CASNDYSGDIQYF
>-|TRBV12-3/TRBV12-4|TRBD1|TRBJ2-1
TGTGCCAGCAGTCTCCTCCGGGGGACAGGTCCAACCAATGAGCAGTTCTTC
CASSLLRGTGPTNEQFF